A single sample gave rise to the 17 T cell receptor beta chains below, sequenced in a study of cytomegalovirus exposure and HLA in healthy donors. It was with 60 Vbeta and 13 Jbeta primers that the PCR ran. Sequencing used immunoSEQ multiplex PCR; TCRdb keeps in-frame clones, though not all of them. Here the sample spans roughly 260,000 clones, 80% to 90% being singletons. The sample consisted of PBMCs. The receptors derive from a woman between 40 and 55 years old in good health and CMV-seropositive.

The chain is built from TRBV6-5 and TRBJ1-4, with TRBD1 as a possible D gene (6 bases). V was trimmed by 4 bases and J by 4 bases, leaving 7 bases between them. CDR1 MNHEY and CDR2 SVGAGI come from the germline V gene. The CDR3 extends over 13 amino acids. In DNA form, the CDR3 reads TGTGCCAGCAGTTCAGGGGTTAATGAAAAACTGTTTTTT. This codes for CASSSGVNEKLFF.

CDR3 sequence reads: CASERSSTDTQYF. CDR3 in DNA: TGTGCCAGCGAAAGGAGTAGCACAGATACGCAGTATTTT. This chain connects TRBV6-6 to TRBJ2-3; the D is unclear. V gave up 8 bases and J gave up 0 bases, with 9 bases separating them. CDR1 and CDR2 (germline): MNHNY, SVGAGI (reference sequence). The CDR3 covers 13 residues.

The chain couples TRBV18 to TRBJ1-1, with D perhaps TRBD1 (5 bases). V lost 3 bases and J lost 1, with 9 bases in between. CDR1 and CDR2 from the germline V gene are KGHSH and LQKENI. The CDR3 runs 14 residues. The CDR3 here is CASSPLTGNTEAFF. The CDR3 DNA is TGTGCCAGCTCACCTTTAACAGGGAACACTGAAGCTTTCTTT.

CDR3 residues: CASSEVLRGLSPLHF. CDR3 nucleotides: TGTGCCAGCAGTGAAGTACTCAGGGGGCTTTCACCCCTCCACTTT. The V call is TRBV2, the J call TRBJ1-6; 8 bases are a match to TRBD1. The V gene's germline CDR1 is SNHLY and CDR2 FYNNEI. After removal of 1 base from V and 9 bases from J, the junction contained 5 bases not matched to a gene. This CDR3 comprises 15 residues.

This chain uses TRBV11-2 with TRBJ2-3; TRBD2 agrees at 11 bases. Looked up from germline, CDR1 is SGHAT and CDR2 is FQNNGV. This CDR3 is 20 amino acids long. V trimming: 0 bases; J trimming: 2 bases; junction bases outside the gene matches: 13. The CDR3 protein is CASSLDMGLAVQGLTDTQYF. The CDR3 region has the DNA TGTGCCAGCAGCTTAGACATGGGACTAGCGGTCCAAGGACTCACAGATACGCAGTATTTT.

The chain is built from TRBV21-1 and TRBJ2-1; the listed D gene, TRBD2, was not tested against the DNA. TRBV21-1 is termed a pseudogene. The CDR3 loop spans 19 amino acids. The CDR3 DNA is TGTGCCAGCAGCAAAGGTTGGTATTTGACTAGCGGGAGACACAATGAGCAGTTCTTC. Translated, it gives CASSKGWYLTSGRHNEQFF.

The chain combines TRBV7-9 with TRBJ1-1; D perhaps matches TRBD1 (6 bases). The germline V gene encodes CDR1 SEHNR and CDR2 FQNEAQ (reference sequence). V lost 5 bases and J lost 10, with 14 bases in between. The CDR3 is made up of 12 amino acids. CDR3 DNA: TGTGCCAGCAGCGGGGACAAAATGGTAGCTTTCTTT. This translates into CASSGDKMVAFF.

The chain carries TRBV7-9 and TRBJ1-6; TRBD1 matches at 10 bases. Germline V lookup: CDR1 SEHNR, CDR2 FQNEAQ (reference sequence). This CDR3 has 15 amino acids. J was trimmed by 10 bases and V by 5 bases; bases with no gene match: 8. The CDR3 here is CASSPKGQGYSPLHF. The CDR3 nucleotides are TGTGCCAGCAGCCCCAAGGGACAGGGGTACTCACCCCTCCACTTT.

The chain links TRBV6-5 to TRBJ2-1, with D perhaps TRBD2 (5 bases). CDR1 and CDR2 (germline): MNHEY, SVGAGI. V was shortened by 6 bases and J by 0 bases, with 12 bases between the two germline ends. The CDR3 sequence is 15 residues long. CDR3 in DNA: TGTGCCAGCAGATCCCAGCGGAACTCCTACAATGAGCAGTTCTTC. Its protein is CASRSQRNSYNEQFF.

As DNA, the CDR3 is TGTGCCAGCAGTAACCAGGGTGGGGAGCAGTACTTC. It specifies CASSNQGGEQYF. The chain joins TRBV6-5 to TRBJ2-7; the D gene is possibly TRBD1 (5 bases). Trimming took off 5 bases at V and 7 bases at J, with 12 bases between the two ends. This CDR3 has 12 amino acids. Germline values: CDR1 MNHEY, CDR2 SVGAGI.

V usage is TRBV10-3 and J usage is TRBJ2-7; 10 nucleotides line up with TRBD1. Germline CDR1 is ENHRY and CDR2 is SYGVKD. The CDR3 has 16 amino acids. V dropped 2 bases and J dropped 2; count of bases not matched to a gene: 6. DNA for the CDR3: TGTGCCATCAGTGAGGTCAGGGACAGGGGCCCCTACGAGCAGTACTTC. This encodes CAISEVRDRGPYEQYF.

This clone appeared a single time. Here the CDR3 DNA reads TGTGCCAGTAGTATCGGACGGGGGTCACCTGAAGCTTTCTTT. It translates to CASSIGRGSPEAFF. The chain links TRBV19 to TRBJ1-1; the D gene is possibly TRBD1 (5 bases). This CDR3 has 14 residues. Per the germline V gene, CDR1 is LNHDA and CDR2 is SQIVND (reference sequence). Trimming shortened V by 3 bases and J by 6 bases, and 14 bases separated the two germline ends.

On this clone itself: The junction differs from germline at one of its ends, possibly a read error. The V and J genes are TRBV7-9 and TRBJ2-1; D gene uncertain. Looked up from germline, CDR1 is SEHNR and CDR2 is FQNEAQ (reference sequence). This CDR3 is 15 amino acids long. The CDR3 loop is CSSSSSFSHYNEQFF. The CDR3 nucleotides read TGTTCCAGCAGCTCGAGTTTCTCCCACTACAATGAGCAGTTCTTC.

This clone was seen only once. The V call is TRBV19, the J call TRBJ2-2, with 15 bases aligning to TRBD2. V was pared by 4 bases and J by 1 base, with 7 bases of the junction left unmatched. Germline CDR1 LNHDA, CDR2 SQIVND (reference sequence). The CDR3 length is 19 residues. In nucleotides, the CDR3 is TGTGCCAGTAGTACGCATCCGGGACTAGCGGGAGGGAACACCGGGGAGCTGTTTTTT. This sequence encodes CASSTHPGLAGGNTGELFF.

The J gene is TRBJ1-6, the V gene TRBV7-2; D gene uncertain. The CDR3 runs 16 residues. Trimming stripped 6 bases from V and 0 bases from J, with 12 bases between. Per germline, CDR1 SGHTA and CDR2 FQGNSA. In nucleotides, the CDR3 is TGTGCCAGCAGTCTTCAGGCCGACTCCTATAATTCACCCCTCCACTTT. Encoded protein: CASSLQADSYNSPLHF.

V usage is TRBV4-1 and J usage is TRBJ1-1; D is uncertain. V was pared by 1 base and J by 7 bases, with 19 bases between. This CDR3 comprises 16 residues. In germline, CDR1 is MGHRA, CDR2 YSYEKL. The CDR3 is CASSQGASPSVFEAFF. CDR3 DNA sequence: TGCGCCAGCAGCCAAGGGGCAAGCCCCTCGGTTTTTGAAGCTTTCTTT.

The chain combines TRBV7-8 with TRBJ2-2; D gene uncertain. Deletions cut 1 base from V and 4 bases from J, with 7 bases between. The CDR3 contains 14 residues. In germline, CDR1 is SGHVS, CDR2 FQNEAQ. This chain's CDR3 is CASSLELSTGELFF. The CDR3 nucleotides read TGTGCCAGCAGCTTAGAACTGTCCACCGGGGAGCTGTTTTTT.